This T cell receptor beta chain was documented in a study of shared clonotypes between healthy human individuals. Whole-study results and caveats: Exclusively blood specimens were collected; tissue repertoires likely differ.

Free of recent acute infections or vaccinations, the donors were healthy HIV-negative adults. As concerns this clone: The antigen is unknown.

TCRdb's copy holds only in-frame clones and misses some; the assay was immunoSEQ multiplex PCR. In the table there are 520,000 or so clones, 60% to 85% of which are singletons. Germline-derived CDR1 and CDR2 are SGHTA and FQGNSA. The CDR3 spans 12 residues. V gave up 1 base and J gave up 6 bases, with 7 bases separating them. This TCR was sampled from a woman aged 35 to 49 in good health. Some clones in this sample may be carry-over from other donors' samples. Sequenced: PBMCs. The chain uses TRBV7-2 and TRBJ2-7; D gene uncertain. The CDR3 spells CASSLVGSEQYF. The CDR3, as DNA: TGTGCCAGCAGCTTAGTGGGTAGCGAGCAGTACTTC.